This T cell receptor (beta chain) was sequenced in a study of OX40 agonist ivuxolimab in advanced cancers. Study information: Clinicians treated patients with ivuxolimab, an agonistic anti-OX40 (CD134) antibody. Each patient was given ivuxolimab into a vein every 2 weeks, at 0.01 to 10 mg/kg. Study-wide points: Mean expanded clone counts were higher in CD8+ than CD4+ T cells.

V was cut by 2 bases and J by 9 bases, with 20 bases left in between. Germline V gene data show CDR1 as MNHNY and CDR2 as SVGAGI (reference sequence). CDR3 size: 15 residues. This clone was counted a single time. Its target is not known. Autoimmune disease history or systemic immunosuppression disqualified patients. Generated by immunoSEQ multiplex PCR, the TCRdb table keeps only in-frame clones and is missing some. The sample lists 50,000 or so clones, roughly 84% seen once, with roughly an eighth in the top ten. This receptor was taken from an adult with an advanced solid tumor such as melanoma, head and neck, liver or kidney cancer. This material consisted of CD4+ or CD8+ T cells sorted from blood, taken in a trial of the OX40 agonist ivuxolimab. The chain is built from TRBV6-6 and TRBJ2-7, with a weak D call TRBD1 (6 bases). This CDR3 reads CASSYKAGAPLLQYF. CDR3 nucleotide sequence: TGTGCCAGCAGTTACAAGGCAGGGGCGCCTCTACTGCAGTACTTC.